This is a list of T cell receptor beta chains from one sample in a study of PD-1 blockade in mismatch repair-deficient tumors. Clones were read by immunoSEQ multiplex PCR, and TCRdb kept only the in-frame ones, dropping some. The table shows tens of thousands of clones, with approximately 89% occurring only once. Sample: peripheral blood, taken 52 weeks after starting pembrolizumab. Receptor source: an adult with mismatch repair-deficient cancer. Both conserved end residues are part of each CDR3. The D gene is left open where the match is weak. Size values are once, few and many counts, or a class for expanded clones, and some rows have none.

CDR3: CASSQVLSGANVLTF; DNA: TGTGCCAGCAGCCAAGTCCTCTCTGGGGCCAACGTCCTGACTTTC; D: .; V: TRBV4-2; size: once; J: TRBJ2-6
CDR3: CASSQARETNEKLFF; DNA: TGCGCCAGCAGCCAAGCCCGGGAAACTAATGAAAAACTGTTTTTT; D: .; V: TRBV4-1; size: .; J: TRBJ1-4
CDR3: CASSQDRLLASGYTGELFF; DNA: TGTGCCAGCAGCCAAGATCGTCTGTTGGCTAGCGGGTACACCGGGGAGCTGTTTTTT; D: TRBD2; V: TRBV4-2; size: .; J: TRBJ2-2
CDR3: CASSLGGTISTGELFF; DNA: TGTGCCAGCAGCTTGGGGGGGACGATTAGCACCGGGGAGCTGTTTTTT; D: .; V: TRBV5-4; size: .; J: TRBJ2-2
CDR3: CASSLDGQGIYEQYF; DNA: TGTGCCAGCAGTTTAGATGGACAGGGAATCTACGAGCAGTACTTC; D: TRBD1; V: TRBV28; size: .; J: TRBJ2-7
CDR3: CAWSVQLSNQPQHF; DNA: TGTGCCTGGAGTGTACAGCTTAGCAATCAGCCCCAGCATTTT; D: .; V: TRBV30; size: .; J: TRBJ1-5
CDR3: CSVVPRGVGNEQFF; DNA: TGCAGCGTTGTCCCCCGGGGGGTAGGCAATGAGCAGTTCTTC; D: TRBD2; V: TRBV29-1; size: .; J: TRBJ2-1
CDR3: CASSQSPHTVGDIQYF; DNA: TGCGCCAGCAGCCAAAGCCCCCACACCGTCGGGGACATTCAGTACTTC; D: .; V: TRBV4-3; size: .; J: TRBJ2-4
CDR3: CASSFLGTGGHEQYF; DNA: TGTGCCAGCAGTTTTTTAGGGACAGGGGGGCACGAGCAGTACTTC; D: TRBD1; V: TRBV6-5; size: .; J: TRBJ2-7
CDR3: CASSWRGVPNTEAFF; DNA: TGTGCCAGTAGTTGGAGGGGGGTACCGAACACTGAAGCTTTCTTT; D: .; V: TRBV19; size: once; J: TRBJ1-1
CDR3: CASSIAGWDTQYF; DNA: TGTGCCAGTAGTATAGCCGGGTGGGATACGCAGTATTTT; D: .; V: TRBV19; size: few; J: TRBJ2-3
CDR3: CASSYRGNNEKLFF; DNA: TGTGCCAGCAGTTACCGGGGTAATAATGAAAAACTGTTTTTT; D: .; V: TRBV6-5; size: .; J: TRBJ1-4
CDR3: CASILAVNTEAFF; DNA: TGTGCCAGCATACTAGCAGTGAACACTGAAGCTTTCTTT; D: .; V: TRBV6-6; size: .; J: TRBJ1-1
CDR3: CASSLTTSPPRGSYEQYF; DNA: TGCGCCAGCAGCTTGACCACTTCTCCCCCAAGAGGCTCCTACGAGCAGTACTTC; D: .; V: TRBV5-1; size: .; J: TRBJ2-7